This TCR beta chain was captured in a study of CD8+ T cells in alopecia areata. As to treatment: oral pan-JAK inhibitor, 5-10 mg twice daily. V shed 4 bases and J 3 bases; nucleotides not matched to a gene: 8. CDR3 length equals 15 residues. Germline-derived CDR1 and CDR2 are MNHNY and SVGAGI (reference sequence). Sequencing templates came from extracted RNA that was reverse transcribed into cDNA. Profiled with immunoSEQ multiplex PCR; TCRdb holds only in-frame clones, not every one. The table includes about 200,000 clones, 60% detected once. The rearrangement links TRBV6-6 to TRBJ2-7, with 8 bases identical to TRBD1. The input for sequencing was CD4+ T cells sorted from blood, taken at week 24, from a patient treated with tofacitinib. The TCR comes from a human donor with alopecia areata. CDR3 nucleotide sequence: TGTGCCAGCAGTTCCTTAGACAGGGGCATCTACGAGCAGTACTTC. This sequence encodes CASSSLDRGIYEQYF.